The 12 T cell receptor beta chains below were found in one sample sequenced in a study of early T cells in non-severe SARS-CoV-2 infection (dated by TCRdb to 2020 to 2023). The method was 5' RACE. Sequencer: NextSeq 500. TCRdb reprocessed the public reads (quality trimming at Q25 with fastp, clone calling with MiXCR) and kept in-frame beta chains. Rows are combined by CDR3 protein, so each entry shows the most common genes and DNA. The sample contains about 61,000 distinct CDR3 sequences, more than 10% of them found a single time. The ten largest clones capture under 2% of the sample. Sequencing was performed on whole blood. These receptors were taken from an adult who was a healthcare worker with PCR-confirmed SARS-CoV-2 infection or an uninfected control (not recorded which).

The V and J genes are TRBV12-3 or TRBV12-4 and TRBJ1-2; a possible D gene is TRBD1 (5 bases). V dropped 1 base and J dropped 0 bases, with 12 bases sitting between them. CDR3 size: 16 residues. CDR3 sequence reads: CASSLGGAKTNYGYTF. DNA for the CDR3: TGTGCCAGCAGTTTAGGGGGCGCAAAGACTAACTATGGCTACACCTTC.

There are many counts of this clonotype. This sequence joins TRBV27 and TRBJ2-7, with 7 bases matching TRBD1. The CDR3 is 15 amino acids. The germline V gene encodes CDR1 MNHEY and CDR2 SMNVEV (reference sequence). The trim removed 1 base at V and 3 bases at J, leaving 6 bases unmatched. CDR3 sequence (DNA): TGTGCCAGCAGTTTATATTGGGACAGCAGCTACGAGCAGTACTTC. Its translation is CASSLYWDSSYEQYF.

This clonotype was counted at least ten times. CDR3 sequence (DNA): TGTGCCAGCAGCATAACAGGGTACACTGAAGCTTTCTTT. Protein sequence: CASSITGYTEAFF. V usage is TRBV6-1 and J usage is TRBJ1-1, with D perhaps TRBD1 (6 bases). Germline V lookup: CDR1 MNHNS, CDR2 SASEGT. Trimming removed 6 bases at V and 3 bases at J, with 11 bases between. The CDR3 contains 13 residues.

This rearrangement joins TRBV30 to TRBJ1-5; possible D gene TRBD1, 5 bases. There are 13 residues in the CDR3. Germline V gene sequence: CDR1 GTSNPN, CDR2 SVGIG (reference sequence). The V and J ends lost 3 bases and 2 bases respectively, with 8 bases between them. For the CDR3, the DNA is TGTGCCTGGAGGGGGCAAGGCAATCAGCCCCAGCATTTT. The encoded protein is CAWRGQGNQPQHF.

Ten or more counts support this clonotype. The rearrangement uses TRBV20-1 and TRBJ2-4, with D tentatively TRBD1 (5 bases). V was trimmed by 0 bases and J by 3 bases, leaving 9 bases between them. CDR1 is DFQATT and CDR2 is SNEGSKA in the germline V gene (reference sequence). This CDR3 spans 14 amino acids. The CDR3 region is CSARDQGGKNIQYF. CDR3 nucleotides: TGCAGTGCTAGAGATCAGGGTGGCAAAAACATTCAGTACTTC.

The chain couples TRBV15 to TRBJ1-2, with D perhaps matching TRBD1 (5 bases). Germline values: CDR1 LNHNV, CDR2 YYDKDF (reference sequence). The V end lost 0 bases, the J end lost 7 bases, and 9 bases lay between the germline ends. CDR3 size: 13 residues. CDR3 region: CATSRDGTVGYTF. The DNA for the CDR3 is TGTGCCACCAGCAGAGACGGGACTGTTGGCTACACCTTC. The entire variable domain, with the rest obtained from reference TRBV15 and TRBJ1-2, is as follows: DAMVIQNPRYQVTQFGKPVTLSCSQTLNHNVMYWYQQKSSQAPKLLFHYYDKDFNNEADTPDNFQSRRPNTSFCFLDIRSPGLGDTAMYLCATSRDGTVGYTFGSGTRLTVV.

This clonotype has at least ten counts. This chain joins TRBV6-4 and TRBJ2-2, with a tentative D call TRBD2 (6 bases). CDR1 is MRHNA, CDR2 SNTAGT, per germline. Deletions cut 6 bases from V and 3 bases from J, with 8 bases between. CDR3 length: 13 amino acids. The CDR3 DNA sequence: TGTGCCAGCAGCGGGGGAGACACCGGGGAGCTGTTTTTT. Translated: CASSGGDTGELFF.

At least ten counts were recorded for this clonotype. This sequence joins TRBV9 and TRBJ2-2, with D perhaps being TRBD1 or TRBD2 (5 bases each). Germline V CDR1 and CDR2: SGDLS, YYNGEE. The CDR3 totals 14 residues. Deletions cut 8 bases from V and 5 bases from J, with 16 bases between. CDR3 loop: CASTKGPQTGELFF. The CDR3 region has the DNA TGTGCCAGTACCAAGGGACCACAAACCGGGGAGCTGTTTTTT.

This clonotype occurred many times. The rearrangement links TRBV9 to TRBJ2-5; 7 bases align to TRBD2. The germline V gene has CDR1 SGDLS and CDR2 YYNGEE. This CDR3 comprises 15 residues. Unmatched junction bases numbered 4, after V lost 0 bases and J lost 2 bases. In DNA, the CDR3 is TGTGCCAGCAGCGTAGGGATTAGCGGGCAAGAGACCCAGTACTTC. Protein product: CASSVGISGQETQYF.

This clonotype has more than one count but fewer than ten. The rearrangement uses TRBV9 and TRBJ2-3; the D is unclear. This CDR3 is 14 amino acids long. CDR1 SGDLS and CDR2 YYNGEE come from the germline V gene. The V and J ends lost 4 bases and 3 bases respectively, with 12 bases between them. The CDR3 here is CASSPRSATDTQYF. CDR3 bases: TGTGCCAGCAGCCCGAGGTCGGCTACAGATACGCAGTATTTT.

This clonotype was recorded at least ten times. The rearrangement links TRBV5-1 to TRBJ2-1, with TRBD2 matching over 16 bases. The CDR3 loop spans 15 amino acids. Germline-derived CDR1 and CDR2 are SGHRS and YFSETQ. V dropped 4 bases and J dropped 10; count of bases not matched to a gene: 5. The CDR3 bases are TGCGCCAGCAGCCCGGGACTAGCGGGGGGGCGCGAGCAGTTCTTC. It is translated as CASSPGLAGGREQFF.

The rearrangement uses TRBV3-1 and TRBJ2-5; 12 bases line up with TRBD2. Trimming cost V 2 bases and J 4 bases; bases outside gene matches: 5. The CDR3 loop spans 16 amino acids. Germline V gives CDR1 LGHDT, CDR2 YNNKEL (reference sequence). The CDR3 nucleotides read TGTGCCAGCAGCCAACTAGCGGGGGGGCTCGGAGAGACCCAGTACTTC. This sequence encodes CASSQLAGGLGETQYF.